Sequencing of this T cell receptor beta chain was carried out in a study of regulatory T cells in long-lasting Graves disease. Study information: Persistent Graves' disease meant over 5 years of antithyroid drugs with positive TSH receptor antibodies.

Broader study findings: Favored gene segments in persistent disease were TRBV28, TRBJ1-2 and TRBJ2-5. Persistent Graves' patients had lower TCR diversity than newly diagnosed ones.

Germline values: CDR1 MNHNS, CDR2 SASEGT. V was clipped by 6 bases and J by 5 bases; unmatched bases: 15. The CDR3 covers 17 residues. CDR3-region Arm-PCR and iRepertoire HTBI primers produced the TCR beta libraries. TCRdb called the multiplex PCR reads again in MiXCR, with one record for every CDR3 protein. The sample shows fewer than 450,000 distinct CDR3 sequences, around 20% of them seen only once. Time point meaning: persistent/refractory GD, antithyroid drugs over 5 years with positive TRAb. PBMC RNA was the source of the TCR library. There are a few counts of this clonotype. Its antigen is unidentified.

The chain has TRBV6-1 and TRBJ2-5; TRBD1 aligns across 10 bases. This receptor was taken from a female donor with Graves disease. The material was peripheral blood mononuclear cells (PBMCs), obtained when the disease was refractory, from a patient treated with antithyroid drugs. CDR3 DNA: TGTGCCAGCAGCCTTCCGGGACAGGGGAACTTAGTGGAGACCCAGTACTTC. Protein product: CASSLPGQGNLVETQYF.